This T cell receptor (beta chain) was retrieved from a study of blood T cell repertoires in COVID-19. Per germline, CDR1 LNHDA and CDR2 SQIVND (reference sequence). The CDR3 length is 15 residues. Losses at the gene ends were 6 bases for V and 4 bases for J; bases not matched to a gene: 10. Some clones are missing from TCRdb's copy, which holds only in-frame ones; the method was immunoSEQ multiplex PCR. The table records fewer than 110,000 clones, around 90% of them present only once. The sample comprised peripheral blood. V usage is TRBV19 and J usage is TRBJ2-7; 9 positions agree with TRBD2. This TCR was recovered from a woman aged 25 to 45 with acute or convalescent COVID-19. The CDR3 sequence is CASSHFSGSQYEQYF. The CDR3 bases are TGTGCCAGTAGCCATTTTAGCGGGAGTCAATACGAGCAGTACTTC.